This entry lists 5 T cell receptor beta chains sequenced from one sample in a study of T cells in Graves' hyperthyroidism and ophthalmopathy. RNA transcripts yielded amplified TCR beta CDR3 regions. When the TCR CDR3 underwent first-round RT-PCR, the HTBI primer set was used. TCRdb re-called the multiplex PCR reads with MiXCR, one entry per CDR3 protein. This table has some 500,000 distinct CDR3 sequences, approximately 25% appearing once. The sequenced sample consisted of blood. The receptors were sampled from a woman in her 30s with Graves' ophthalmopathy.

This clonotype was counted at least ten times. The V and J genes are TRBV28 and TRBJ2-5; 7 positions agree with TRBD2. The junction had 5 bases not matched to a gene; V was cut back by 3 bases and J by 4 bases. Germline CDR1 is MDHEN and CDR2 is SYDVKM. The CDR3 consists of 14 residues. The CDR3 DNA sequence: TGTGCCAGCAGTTTGGGGGGGAACGTAGAGACCCAGTACTTC. It encodes CASSLGGNVETQYF.

This clonotype was observed a handful of times. Being one base from a much bigger clone, this may be a read error. V is TRBV6-5 and J is TRBJ1-2; D not resolved. Germline CDR1 and CDR2: MNHEY and SVGAGI. This CDR3 comprises 12 residues. The V end lost 2 bases, the J end lost 7 bases, and 8 bases lay between the germline ends. The CDR3 loop reads CASSYEGCGYTF. The CDR3, as DNA: TGTGCCAGCAGTTACGAAGGCTGTGGCTACACCTTC.

This clonotype has more than one count but fewer than ten. The genes are TRBV29-1 and TRBJ1-2; no definite D call. Per germline, CDR1 SQVTM and CDR2 ANQGSEA. The V end was cut by 3 bases, the J end by 4 bases, with 15 bases between. The CDR3 covers 14 residues. The CDR3 nucleotides are TGCAGCGTTGACGACATGTTTCCACTCTATGGCTACACCTTC. Residues: CSVDDMFPLYGYTF.

This clonotype was counted many times. V usage is TRBV11-2 and J usage is TRBJ1-1; perhaps TRBD1 as D (6 bases). V was trimmed by 5 bases and J by 8 bases, leaving 18 bases between them. The CDR3 has 14 amino acids. CDR1 is SGHAT and CDR2 is FQNNGV in the germline V gene. DNA of the CDR3: TGTGCCAGCAGCCTCGGACAGTCCCTCGGGGAAGCTTTCTTT. It translates to CASSLGQSLGEAFF.

This clonotype came up a few times. The chain has TRBV30 and TRBJ1-5; 7 positions match TRBD1. The CDR3 is made up of 13 amino acids. Germline CDR1 is GTSNPN and CDR2 is SVGIG (reference sequence). V lost 0 bases, J lost 5 bases, and 1 base stayed unmatched. CDR3 sequence (DNA): TGTGCCTGGAGTGTAGACAGGGATCAGCCCCAGCATTTT. As protein: CAWSVDRDQPQHF.